The subject of this entry is one T cell receptor (beta chain). This sample is part of a study of blood T cells in healthy people across ages. On the study more broadly: Template switching caught about one barcoded beta molecule for each two T cells.

Together with a sample-barcoded 5' primer, a J-beta primer mix was included in a second PCR lasting about 7 to 12 cycles. A template-switch adaptor containing 12 random nucleotides labeled each cDNA molecule. One entry per CDR3 protein, called by TCRdb with MiXCR from the 5' RACE reads. Of 700,000 to 950,000 distinct CDR3 sequences listed, about 42% are singletons. In germline, CDR1 is SEHNR, CDR2 FQNEAQ (reference sequence). The CDR3 is made up of 15 amino acids. V shed 3 bases, J shed 10 bases, and the junction held 5 bases outside the gene matches. V is TRBV7-9 and J is TRBJ1-6; TRBD1 aligns across 11 bases. The TCR was taken from a woman aged 55-70 years in good health. Sequenced input: blood. As DNA, the CDR3 is TGTGCCAGCAGCTTGACGGACAGGGGGCAATCACCCCTCCACTTT. Amino acids: CASSLTDRGQSPLHF. Full variable domain (outside the CDR3, taken from reference TRBV7-9 and TRBJ1-6): DTGVSQNPRHKITKRGQNVTFRCDPISEHNRLYWYRQTLGQGPEFLTYFQNEAQLEKSRLLSDRFSAERPKGSFSTLEIQRTEQGDSAMYLCASSLTDRGQSPLHFGNGTRLTVT.